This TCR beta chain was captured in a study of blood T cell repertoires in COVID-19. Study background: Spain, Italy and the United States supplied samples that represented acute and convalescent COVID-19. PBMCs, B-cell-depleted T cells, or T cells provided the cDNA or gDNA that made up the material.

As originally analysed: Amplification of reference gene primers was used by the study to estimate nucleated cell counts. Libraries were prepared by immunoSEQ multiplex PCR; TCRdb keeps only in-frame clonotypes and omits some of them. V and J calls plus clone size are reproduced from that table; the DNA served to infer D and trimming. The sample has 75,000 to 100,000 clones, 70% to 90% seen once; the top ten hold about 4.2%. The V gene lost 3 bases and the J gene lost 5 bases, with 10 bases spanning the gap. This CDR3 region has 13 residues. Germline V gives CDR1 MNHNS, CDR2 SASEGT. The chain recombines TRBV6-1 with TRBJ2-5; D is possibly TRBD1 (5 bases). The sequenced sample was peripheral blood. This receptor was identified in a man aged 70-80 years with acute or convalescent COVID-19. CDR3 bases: TGTGCCAGCAGTGACGCCTCAGGGGAGACCCAGTACTTC. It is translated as CASSDASGETQYF.